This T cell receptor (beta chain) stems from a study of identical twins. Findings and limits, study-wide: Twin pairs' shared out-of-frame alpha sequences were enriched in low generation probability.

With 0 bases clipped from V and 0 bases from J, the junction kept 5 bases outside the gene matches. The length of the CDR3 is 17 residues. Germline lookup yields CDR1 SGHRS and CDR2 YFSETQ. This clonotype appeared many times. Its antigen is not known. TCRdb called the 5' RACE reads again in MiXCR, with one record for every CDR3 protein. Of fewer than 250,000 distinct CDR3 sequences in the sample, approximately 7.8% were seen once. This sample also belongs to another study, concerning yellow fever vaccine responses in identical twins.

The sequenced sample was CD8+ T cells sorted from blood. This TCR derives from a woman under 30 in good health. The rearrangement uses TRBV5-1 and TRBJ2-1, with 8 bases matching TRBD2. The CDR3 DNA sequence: TGCGCCAGCAGCTTGGCCGTTAGCGGGACCTCCTACAATGAGCAGTTCTTC. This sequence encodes CASSLAVSGTSYNEQFF.